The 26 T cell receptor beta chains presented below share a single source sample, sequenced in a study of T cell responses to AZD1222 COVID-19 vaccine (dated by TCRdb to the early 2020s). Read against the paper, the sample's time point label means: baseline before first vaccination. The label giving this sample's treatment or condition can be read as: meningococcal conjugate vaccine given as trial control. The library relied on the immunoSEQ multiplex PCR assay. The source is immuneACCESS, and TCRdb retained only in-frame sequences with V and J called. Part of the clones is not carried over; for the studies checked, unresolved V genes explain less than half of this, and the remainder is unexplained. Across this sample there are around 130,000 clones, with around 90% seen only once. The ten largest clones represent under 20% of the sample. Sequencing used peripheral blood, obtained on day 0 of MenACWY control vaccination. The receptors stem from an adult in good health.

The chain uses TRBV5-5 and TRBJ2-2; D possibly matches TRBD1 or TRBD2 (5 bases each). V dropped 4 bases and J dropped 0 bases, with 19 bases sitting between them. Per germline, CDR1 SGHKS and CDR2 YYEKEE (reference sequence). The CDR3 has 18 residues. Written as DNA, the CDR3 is TGTGCCAGCAGCACCCGCCCTTCCGGGACCGCGAACACCGGGGAGCTGTTTTTT. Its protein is CASSTRPSGTANTGELFF.

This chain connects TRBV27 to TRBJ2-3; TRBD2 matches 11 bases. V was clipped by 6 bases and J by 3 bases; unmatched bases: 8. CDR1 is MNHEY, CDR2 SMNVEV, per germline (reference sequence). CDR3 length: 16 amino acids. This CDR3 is CASRTLAGAMTDTQYF. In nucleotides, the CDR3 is TGTGCCAGCAGAACACTAGCGGGAGCAATGACAGATACGCAGTATTTT.

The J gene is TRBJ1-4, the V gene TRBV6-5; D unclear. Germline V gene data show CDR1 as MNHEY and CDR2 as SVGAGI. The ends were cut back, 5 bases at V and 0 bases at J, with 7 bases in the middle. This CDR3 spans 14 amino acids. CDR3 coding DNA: TGTGCCAGCAGTCGGACTGCAACTAATGAAAAACTGTTTTTT. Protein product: CASSRTATNEKLFF.

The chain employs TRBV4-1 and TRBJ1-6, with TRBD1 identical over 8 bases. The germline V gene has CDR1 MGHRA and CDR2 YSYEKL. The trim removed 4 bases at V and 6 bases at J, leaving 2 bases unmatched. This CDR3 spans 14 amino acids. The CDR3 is CASSPDRGNSPLHF. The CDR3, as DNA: TGCGCCAGCAGCCCTGACAGGGGTAATTCACCCCTCCACTTT.

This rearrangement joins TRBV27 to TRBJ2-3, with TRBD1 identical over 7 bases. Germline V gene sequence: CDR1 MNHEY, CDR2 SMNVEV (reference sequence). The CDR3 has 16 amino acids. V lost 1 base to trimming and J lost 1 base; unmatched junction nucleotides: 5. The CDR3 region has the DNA TGTGCCAGCAGTTTATTTTTCGGACAGGGCACAGATACGCAGTATTTT. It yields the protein CASSLFFGQGTDTQYF.

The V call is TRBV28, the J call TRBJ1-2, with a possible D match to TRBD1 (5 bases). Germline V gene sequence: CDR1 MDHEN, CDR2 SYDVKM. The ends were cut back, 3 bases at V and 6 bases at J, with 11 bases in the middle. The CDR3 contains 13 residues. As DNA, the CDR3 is TGTGCCAGCAGTTTGTGGGGCTCGGATGGCTACACCTTC. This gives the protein CASSLWGSDGYTF.

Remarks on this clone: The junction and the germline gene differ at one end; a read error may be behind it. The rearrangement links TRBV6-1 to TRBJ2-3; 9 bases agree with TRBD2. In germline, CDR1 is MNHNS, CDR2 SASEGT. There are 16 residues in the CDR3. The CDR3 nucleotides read TGTGCCAGCAGCGAAGGGGGCGGGAGGGGCGCAGATACGCAGTATTTT. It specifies CASSEGGGRGADTQYF.

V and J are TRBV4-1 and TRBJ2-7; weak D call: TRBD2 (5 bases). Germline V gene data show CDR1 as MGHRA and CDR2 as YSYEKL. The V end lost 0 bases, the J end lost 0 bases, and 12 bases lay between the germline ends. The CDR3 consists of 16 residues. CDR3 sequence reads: CASSQEWASSSYEQYF. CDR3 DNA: TGCGCCAGCAGCCAAGAATGGGCTAGCAGCTCCTACGAGCAGTACTTC.

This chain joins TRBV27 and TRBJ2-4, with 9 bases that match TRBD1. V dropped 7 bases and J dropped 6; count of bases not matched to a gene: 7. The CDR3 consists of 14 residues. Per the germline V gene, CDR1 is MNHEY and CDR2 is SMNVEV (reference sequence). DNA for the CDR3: TGTGCCAGCAAGCAAATGGACAGGGGAAACATTCAGTACTTC. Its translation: CASKQMDRGNIQYF.

This CDR3 is CASSQGFPLAGDGNEQFF. CDR3 coding DNA: TGTGCCAGCAGCCAAGGGTTCCCGCTAGCGGGAGATGGTAATGAGCAGTTCTTC. The chain joins TRBV3-1 (or the pseudogene TRBV3-2) to TRBJ2-1; 10 bases align to TRBD2. The V and J ends lost 1 base and 7 bases, in that order; junction bases with no gene match: 13. This CDR3 spans 18 amino acids. Germline V gene lookup returns CDR1 LGHDT and CDR2 YNNKEL (reference sequence).

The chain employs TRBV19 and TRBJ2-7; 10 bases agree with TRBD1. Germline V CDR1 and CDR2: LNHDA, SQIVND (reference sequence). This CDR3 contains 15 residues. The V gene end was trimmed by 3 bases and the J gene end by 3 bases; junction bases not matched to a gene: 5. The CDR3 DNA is TGTGCCAGTAGTATTGGGGACAGGGGTATCTACGAGCAGTACTTC. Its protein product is CASSIGDRGIYEQYF. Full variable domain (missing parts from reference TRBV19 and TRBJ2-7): DGGITQSPKYLFRKEGQNVTLSCEQNLNHDAMYWYRQDPGQGLRLIYYSQIVNDFQKGDIAEGYSVSREKKESFPLTVTSAQKNPTAFYLCASSIGDRGIYEQYFGPGTRLTVT.

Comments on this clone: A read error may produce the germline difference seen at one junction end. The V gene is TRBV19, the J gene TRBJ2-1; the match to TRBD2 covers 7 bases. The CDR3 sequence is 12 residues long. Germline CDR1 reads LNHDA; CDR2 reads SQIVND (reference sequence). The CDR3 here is CATLDIAGRVLF. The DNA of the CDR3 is TGTGCCACCCTCGATATAGCGGGCCGGGTACTCTTC.

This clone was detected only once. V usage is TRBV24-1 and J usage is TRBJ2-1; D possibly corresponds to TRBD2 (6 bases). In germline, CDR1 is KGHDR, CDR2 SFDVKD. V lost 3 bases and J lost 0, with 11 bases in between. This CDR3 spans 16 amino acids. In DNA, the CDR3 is TGTGCCACCAGTGATCGGGACTCGAGCTCCTACAATGAGCAGTTCTTC. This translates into CATSDRDSSSYNEQFF.

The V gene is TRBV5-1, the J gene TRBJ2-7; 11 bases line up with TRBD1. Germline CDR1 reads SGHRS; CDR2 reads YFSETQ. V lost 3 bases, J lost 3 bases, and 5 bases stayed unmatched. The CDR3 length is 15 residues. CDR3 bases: TGCGCCAGCAGCTGGGGGACAGGGGGAGGCTACGAGCAGTACTTC. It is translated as CASSWGTGGGYEQYF.

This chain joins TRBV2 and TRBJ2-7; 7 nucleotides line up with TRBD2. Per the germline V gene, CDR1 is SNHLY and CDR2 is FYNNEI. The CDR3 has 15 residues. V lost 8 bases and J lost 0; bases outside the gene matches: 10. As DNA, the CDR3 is TGTGCCAGCTCCCGACTAGCAAGAGACTCCTACGAGCAGTACTTC. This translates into CASSRLARDSYEQYF.

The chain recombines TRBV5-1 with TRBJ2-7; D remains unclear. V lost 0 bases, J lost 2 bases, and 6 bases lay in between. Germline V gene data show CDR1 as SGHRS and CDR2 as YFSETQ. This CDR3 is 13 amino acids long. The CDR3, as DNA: TGCGCCAGCAGCTTGGACAGCCCCTACGAGCAGTACTTC. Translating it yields CASSLDSPYEQYF.

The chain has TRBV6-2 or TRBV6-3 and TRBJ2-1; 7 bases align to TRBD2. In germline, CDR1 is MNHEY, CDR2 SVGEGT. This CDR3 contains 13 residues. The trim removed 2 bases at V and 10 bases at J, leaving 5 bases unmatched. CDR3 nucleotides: TGTGCCAGCAGTTACGGGAGGGCCTTCGAGCAGTTCTTC. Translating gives CASSYGRAFEQFF.

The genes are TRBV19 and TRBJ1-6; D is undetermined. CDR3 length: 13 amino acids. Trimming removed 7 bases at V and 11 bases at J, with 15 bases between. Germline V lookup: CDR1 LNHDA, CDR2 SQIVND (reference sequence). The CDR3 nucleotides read TGTGCCAGTACCTCCGACCCTAGAGCACCCCTCCACTTT. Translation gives CASTSDPRAPLHF.

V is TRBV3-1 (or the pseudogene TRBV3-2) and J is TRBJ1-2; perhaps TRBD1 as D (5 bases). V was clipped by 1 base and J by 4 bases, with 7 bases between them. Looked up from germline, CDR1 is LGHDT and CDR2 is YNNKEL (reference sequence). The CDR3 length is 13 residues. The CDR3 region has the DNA TGTGCCAGCAGCCAAGCGGGGCTCTATGGCTACACCTTC. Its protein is CASSQAGLYGYTF.

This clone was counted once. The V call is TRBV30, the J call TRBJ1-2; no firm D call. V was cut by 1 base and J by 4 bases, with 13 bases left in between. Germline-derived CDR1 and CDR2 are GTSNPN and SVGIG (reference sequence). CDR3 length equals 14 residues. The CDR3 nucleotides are TGTGCCTGGAGTGGCCGCAGCAGGAGCTATGGCTACACCTTC. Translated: CAWSGRSRSYGYTF.

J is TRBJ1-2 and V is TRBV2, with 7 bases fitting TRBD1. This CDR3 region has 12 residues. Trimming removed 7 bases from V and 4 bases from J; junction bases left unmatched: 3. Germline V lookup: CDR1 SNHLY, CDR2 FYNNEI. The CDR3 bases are TGTGCCAGCAACAGGGGTTCCTATGGCTACACCTTC. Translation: CASNRGSYGYTF.

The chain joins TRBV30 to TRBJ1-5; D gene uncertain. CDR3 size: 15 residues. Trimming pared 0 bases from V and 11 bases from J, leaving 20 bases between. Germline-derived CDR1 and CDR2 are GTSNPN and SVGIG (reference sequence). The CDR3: CAWSVPRIPQRAQHF. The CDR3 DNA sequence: TGTGCCTGGAGTGTACCTCGGATCCCGCAAAGGGCCCAGCATTTT.

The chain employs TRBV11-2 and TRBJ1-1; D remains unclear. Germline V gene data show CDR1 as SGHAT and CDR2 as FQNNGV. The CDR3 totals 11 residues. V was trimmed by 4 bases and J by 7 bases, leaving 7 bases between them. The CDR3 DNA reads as TGTGCCAGCAGCTCGGGCGTTGAAGCTTTCTTT. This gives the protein CASSSGVEAFF.

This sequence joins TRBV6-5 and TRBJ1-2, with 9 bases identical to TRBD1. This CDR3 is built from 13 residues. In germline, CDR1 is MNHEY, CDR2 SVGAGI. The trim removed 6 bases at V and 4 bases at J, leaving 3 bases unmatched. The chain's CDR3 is CASSSQGAYGYTF. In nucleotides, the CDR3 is TGTGCCAGCAGCTCACAGGGGGCCTATGGCTACACCTTC.

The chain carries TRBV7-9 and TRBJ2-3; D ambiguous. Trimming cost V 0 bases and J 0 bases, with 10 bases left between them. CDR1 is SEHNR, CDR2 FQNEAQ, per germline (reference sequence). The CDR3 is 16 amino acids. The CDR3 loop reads CASSLALSRSTDTQYF. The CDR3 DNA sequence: TGTGCCAGCAGCTTAGCGCTCTCTAGAAGCACAGATACGCAGTATTTT. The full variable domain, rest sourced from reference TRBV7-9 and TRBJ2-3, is DTGVSQNPRHKITKRGQNVTFRCDPISEHNRLYWYRQTLGQGPEFLTYFQNEAQLEKSRLLSDRFSAERPKGSFSTLEIQRTEQGDSAMYLCASSLALSRSTDTQYFGPGTRLTVL.

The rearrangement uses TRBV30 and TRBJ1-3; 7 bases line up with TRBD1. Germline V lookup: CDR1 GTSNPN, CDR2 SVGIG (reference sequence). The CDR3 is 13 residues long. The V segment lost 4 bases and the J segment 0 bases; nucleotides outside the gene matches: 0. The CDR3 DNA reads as TGTGCCTGGAACAGGGGCTCTGGAAACACCATATATTTT. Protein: CAWNRGSGNTIYF.